This TCR beta chain was observed in a study of blood T cell repertoires in COVID-19. For the study at large: Some COVID-19 samples were acute and others convalescent; all came from the United States, Italy and Spain. In each case, the material was cDNA or gDNA derived from T cells, B-cell-depleted T cells, or PBMCs.

Only in-frame clones appear in the TCRdb table, and some are missing; sequencing was by immunoSEQ multiplex PCR. The table lists about 140,000 clones, 70% to 90% of them singletons. Residents of 24 US areas, aged roughly 18 to 89 years, made up the participants. The sample was PBMCs or T cells enriched from blood (not recorded which). The source is a man in his forties or fifties who had recovered from COVID-19.

The DNA for the CDR3 is TGTGCCAGCAGCTTTGGGACTAGCGGAGCCGGGGAGCTGTTTTTT. It specifies CASSFGTSGAGELFF. The chain joins TRBV7-3 to TRBJ2-2; 11 bases fit TRBD2. From germline, CDR1 is SGHTA and CDR2 FQGTGA. The V and J ends lost 3 bases and 6 bases, in that order; junction bases with no gene match: 3. There are 15 residues in the CDR3.